Sequencing of this TCR beta chain was carried out in a study of cytomegalovirus exposure and HLA in healthy donors. Study outcomes and limitations: Among immune exposure information, only CMV serostatus was available. The authors assumed roughly uniform sequencing depth across donors for presence/absence analyses. An analysis that was carried out later associated 16,951 TCR beta sequences with HLA alleles at 0.05 false discovery rate.

As for the donors, each was a healthy bone marrow donor. In regard to this clone: The antigen is unknown.

PCR involved 60 Vbeta and 13 Jbeta primers. The data were produced by immunoSEQ multiplex PCR, yet TCRdb's version contains in-frame clones alone and is incomplete. Of 95,000 to 150,000 clones in the sample, 70% to 80% were seen once. There are 15 residues in the CDR3. Germline lookup yields CDR1 SGHTA and CDR2 FQGNSA. Trimming pared 4 bases from V and 0 bases from J, leaving 10 bases between. The origin of this receptor is a man aged 50-60 years in good health and CMV-seronegative. The J gene is TRBJ2-1, the V gene TRBV7-2; D uncertain. The sequenced sample was PBMCs. The CDR3: CASSSDFNSYNEQFF. The CDR3 bases are TGTGCCAGCAGCTCCGACTTCAACTCCTACAATGAGCAGTTCTTC.